This TCR beta chain was sequenced for a study of blood T cell repertoires in COVID-19. Study-level information: Sample material is recorded as cDNA or gDNA derived from T cells, B-cell-depleted T cells, or PBMCs.

In the source study's methods: Counts of nucleated cells, estimated from reference gene primer amplification, were obtained. Libraries were prepared by immunoSEQ multiplex PCR; TCRdb keeps only in-frame clonotypes and omits some of them. V and J calls and clone size are as listed in that table; D and trimming were resolved from the DNA. This repertoire shows 120,000 or so clones, 88% found once; its top ten account for less than 2%. The CDR3 is 17 amino acids. V lost 4 bases to trimming and J lost 2 bases, with 16 bases between them. CDR1 and CDR2 from the germline V gene are SGHRS and YFSETQ. Input material: peripheral blood. The sequence derives from a human donor in a cohort sampled during active COVID-19. The chain has TRBV5-1 and TRBJ2-6; possibly TRBD1 for D (6 bases). The CDR3 protein is CASSRFSRGTGANVLTF. CDR3 DNA sequence: TGCGCCAGCAGCCGCTTTAGCAGGGGCACTGGGGCCAACGTCCTGACTTTC.